The 21 T cell receptor beta chains in this list originate from one sample, sequenced in a study of shared clonotypes between healthy human individuals. Produced via immunoSEQ multiplex PCR; TCRdb's table is partial and in-frame only. In the table there are approximately 350,000 clones, over 65% of which are singletons. The sequenced sample consisted of memory CD4+ T cells sorted from blood. The subset here: CD45RA-negative fraction. The source is a man aged 25-45 years in good health.

Only a few counts were recorded for this clone. The chain has TRBV11-1 and TRBJ2-1, with D uncertain. V was cut by 1 base and J by 7 bases, with 11 bases left in between. Germline CDR1 is SGHAT and CDR2 is FQDESV (reference sequence). The CDR3 loop spans 14 amino acids. CDR3 bases: TGTGCCAGCAGCTTAGAAGGCCAGGCAAATGAGCAGTTCTTC. Protein sequence: CASSLEGQANEQFF.

This chain links TRBV28 with TRBJ1-1, with TRBD1 as a possible D gene (5 bases). The CDR3 is 15 residues long. Looked up from germline, CDR1 is MDHEN and CDR2 is SYDVKM. V was cut by 6 bases and J by 5 bases, with 19 bases left in between. The chain's CDR3 is CASRAGLLGGTEAFF. Here the CDR3 DNA reads TGTGCCAGCAGGGCGGGACTTCTTGGGGGGACTGAAGCTTTCTTT.

On this clone: At the DNA level, this CDR3 is encoded by other sequences in the same sample as well. The V and J genes are TRBV18 and TRBJ1-5, with D perhaps TRBD1 (6 bases). Trimming pared 3 bases from V and 7 bases from J, leaving 10 bases between. There are 13 residues in the CDR3. CDR1 and CDR2 from the germline V gene are KGHSH and LQKENI. CDR3 nucleotides: TGTGCCAGCTCACCGTACAGGGACCAGCCCCAGCATTTT. Translating gives CASSPYRDQPQHF.

V and J are TRBV18 and TRBJ1-5; 7 nucleotides match TRBD1. CDR3 length: 19 amino acids. The V and J ends lost 0 bases and 3 bases, in that order; junction bases with no gene match: 14. Germline assignment: CDR1 KGHSH and CDR2 LQKENI. CDR3 loop: CASSPPGPPGQTINQPQHF. CDR3 sequence (DNA): TGTGCCAGCTCACCACCCGGGCCCCCGGGACAGACGATCAATCAGCCCCAGCATTTT.

V and J are TRBV10-2 and TRBJ2-1; 11 bases line up with TRBD2. V lost 4 bases and J lost 1; bases outside the gene matches: 9. This CDR3 spans 18 amino acids. The germline CDR1 and CDR2 sequences are WSHSY and SAAADI. The CDR3 coding sequence is TGCGCCAGCAGTGCCCTCCGGACTAGCGGGCTTTCCTACAATGAGCAGTTCTTC. Amino acids: CASSALRTSGLSYNEQFF.

This clone appeared a single time. This chain connects TRBV18 to TRBJ2-7, with 8 bases identical to TRBD1. This CDR3 is 14 amino acids long. Losses at the gene ends were 8 bases for V and 5 bases for J; bases not matched to a gene: 11. Germline loops: CDR1 KGHSH, CDR2 LQKENI. The CDR3 DNA sequence: TGTGCCAGCCCATTCCGACAGGGGAAGGACGAGCAGTACTTC. The encoded protein is CASPFRQGKDEQYF.

The gene calls are TRBV20-1 and TRBJ2-7; D ambiguous. V was trimmed by 4 bases and J by 3 bases, leaving 7 bases between them. Per germline, CDR1 DFQATT and CDR2 SNEGSKA (reference sequence). CDR3 size: 11 residues. The CDR3 DNA is TGCAGTGCTATCCTGAGCTACGAGCAGTACTTC. Encoded protein: CSAILSYEQYF.

On this clone: A clone one base away is much larger, so this may be a read error. The gene calls are TRBV2 and TRBJ1-5; D may be TRBD1 (6 bases). Trimming stripped 4 bases from V and 3 bases from J, with 7 bases between. CDR1 is SNHLY and CDR2 is FYNNEI in the germline V gene. The CDR3 contains 13 residues. The CDR3 region has the DNA TGTGCCAGCAGTGGACAGGTCAATCAGCCCCAGCATTTT. Translated, it gives CASSGQVNQPQHF. Together with reference TRBV2 and TRBJ1-5, the CDR3 gives the full variable domain: EPEVTQTPSHQVTQMGQEVILRCVPISNHLYFYWYRQILGQKVEFLVSFYNNEISEKSEIFDDQFSVERPDGSNFTLKIRSTKLEDSAMYFCASSGQVNQPQHFGDGTRLSIL.

This clone showed up just a few times. V usage is TRBV29-1 and J usage is TRBJ2-1, with D possibly TRBD1 on 6 matching bases. Germline CDR1 is SQVTM and CDR2 is ANQGSEA. V gave up 6 bases and J gave up 8 bases, with 17 bases separating them. The CDR3 runs to 13 residues. CDR3 DNA: TGCAGCGTCAAAAACAGGGCGGCCGATGAGCAGTTCTTC. It is translated as CSVKNRAADEQFF.

V usage is TRBV9 and J usage is TRBJ2-2, with a possible D match to TRBD2 (6 bases). The CDR3 is made up of 15 amino acids. Germline V gene data show CDR1 as SGDLS and CDR2 as YYNGEE. V was trimmed by 4 bases and J by 7 bases, leaving 17 bases between them. The CDR3 spells CASSPRRLVGGELFF. CDR3 in DNA: TGTGCCAGCAGCCCGCGACGACTAGTCGGCGGGGAGCTGTTTTTT.

This chain links TRBV5-4 with TRBJ2-1; 7 bases fit TRBD2. J gave up 7 bases and V 4 bases, and 5 bases lay outside the gene matches. CDR3 size: 13 residues. Germline loops: CDR1 SGHNT, CDR2 YYREEE (reference sequence). In DNA form, the CDR3 reads TGTGCCAGCAGCCGAAAGCGGGAAAATGAGCAGTTCTTC. It specifies CASSRKRENEQFF.

The chain couples TRBV5-5 to TRBJ2-7, with D tentatively TRBD1 (6 bases). Between the trimmed V and J ends, which lost 0 bases and 3 bases, there was a span of 10 bases. The CDR3 has 14 amino acids. Looked up from germline, CDR1 is SGHKS and CDR2 is YYEKEE (reference sequence). Here the CDR3 DNA reads TGTGCCAGCAGCTTGGCTGCCAGGGGCTACGAGCAGTACTTC. It encodes CASSLAARGYEQYF.

The chain combines TRBV9 with TRBJ2-5; tentatively, D is TRBD1 or TRBD2 (5 bases each). The CDR3 runs 14 residues. Germline lookup yields CDR1 SGDLS and CDR2 YYNGEE. Trimming took off 0 bases at V and 4 bases at J, with 10 bases between the two ends. CDR3 DNA: TGTGCCAGCAGCGTAGGAGGGGCCCCAGAGACCCAGTACTTC. Translation gives CASSVGGAPETQYF.

The rearrangement uses TRBV5-4 and TRBJ2-3; D is possibly TRBD2 (6 bases). V lost 4 bases and J lost 2, with 11 bases in between. The germline V gene has CDR1 SGHNT and CDR2 YYREEE (reference sequence). The CDR3 is 14 amino acids. The CDR3 loop reads CASSPGTDTDTQYF. The CDR3 DNA is TGTGCCAGCAGCCCCGGGACTGACACAGATACGCAGTATTTT.

The chain has TRBV9 and TRBJ2-5, with TRBD2 matching 15 bases. CDR3 length: 18 residues. Trimming cost V 4 bases and J 2 bases; bases outside gene matches: 9. Germline lookup yields CDR1 SGDLS and CDR2 YYNGEE. CDR3 region: CASSPRTSGRGIQETQYF. CDR3 DNA sequence: TGTGCCAGCAGCCCCCGGACTAGCGGGAGGGGGATACAAGAGACCCAGTACTTC.

V gene TRBV10-1 combines with J gene TRBJ2-5; D perhaps matches TRBD1 (6 bases). This CDR3 comprises 15 residues. Trimming took off 0 bases at V and 3 bases at J, with 11 bases between the two ends. CDR1 WNHNN and CDR2 SYGVQD come from the germline V gene (reference sequence). CDR3 protein: CASSESLTGKETQYF. DNA of the CDR3: TGCGCCAGCAGTGAGTCGTTGACAGGAAAAGAGACCCAGTACTTC.

The genes are TRBV5-1 and TRBJ1-6, with 8 positions matching TRBD1. With V trimmed by 4 bases and J by 7 bases, 4 bases remained unmatched. Looked up from germline, CDR1 is SGHRS and CDR2 is YFSETQ. The CDR3 is made up of 14 amino acids. CDR3 DNA: TGCGCCAGCAGCCAAGGACAGGGCAATTCACCCCTCCACTTT. Amino acid sequence: CASSQGQGNSPLHF.

V gene TRBV18 combines with J gene TRBJ2-1; 13 positions match TRBD2. V shed 2 bases and J 9 bases; nucleotides not matched to a gene: 7. Germline CDR1 reads KGHSH; CDR2 reads LQKENI. This CDR3 spans 16 amino acids. CDR3 loop: CASSPGTSGTGSEQFF. CDR3 DNA sequence: TGTGCCAGCTCACCAGGGACTAGCGGGACGGGTAGTGAGCAGTTCTTC.

This sequence joins TRBV28 and TRBJ2-5; D may match TRBD1 or TRBD2 (6 bases each). The germline V and J ends were trimmed by 4 bases and 2 bases, with 14 bases remaining between them. The V gene's germline CDR1 is MDHEN and CDR2 SYDVKM. CDR3 length: 15 amino acids. The CDR3 nucleotides are TGTGCCAGCAGTTCCCCCGGGGGCATACAAGAGACCCAGTACTTC. Translated, it gives CASSSPGGIQETQYF.

This clone was picked up many times. The chain has TRBV6-1 and TRBJ1-5; 12 bases match TRBD1. Unmatched junction bases numbered 3, after V lost 6 bases and J lost 6 bases. The CDR3 contains 14 residues. Per germline, CDR1 MNHNS and CDR2 SASEGT. CDR3 coding DNA: TGTGCCAGCAGGGGGACAGGGGGCATTCAGCCCCAGCATTTT. Its translation: CASRGTGGIQPQHF.

The V call is TRBV7-2, the J call TRBJ2-7, with TRBD2 identical over 11 bases. In germline, CDR1 is SGHTA, CDR2 FQGNSA. The ends lost 6 bases at V and 6 bases at J; junction bases unmatched: 7. This CDR3 is built from 14 residues. The CDR3 reads CASSVAGGPGEQYF. The CDR3, as DNA: TGTGCCAGCAGTGTAGCGGGAGGGCCGGGCGAGCAGTACTTC. Full variable domain (remainder filled in from reference TRBV7-2 and TRBJ2-7): GAGVSQSPSNKVTEKGKDVELRCDPISGHTALYWYRQSLGQGLEFLIYFQGNSAPDKSGLPSDRFSAERTGGSVSTLTIQRTQQEDSAVYLCASSVAGGPGEQYFGPGTRLTVT.